Sequencing of this T cell receptor (beta chain) was carried out in a study of T cells in Graves' hyperthyroidism and ophthalmopathy. Study-level points and caveats: Separating ophthalmopathy from stable hyperthyroidism was achieved by a 13 V-J model. Median prediction lead before ophthalmopathy onset was around 7 months with the model.

Amplified TCR beta CDR3 regions came from RNA transcripts. First-round RT-PCR of the TCR CDR3 relied on the HTBI primer set. TCRdb re-called the multiplex PCR reads through MiXCR, storing one row per CDR3 protein. Of about 700,000 distinct CDR3 sequences in the sample, 45% were seen once. Trimming removed 2 bases at V and 1 base at J, with 11 bases between. The CDR3 length is 14 residues. Germline CDR1 and CDR2: DFQATT and SNEGSKA (reference sequence). For this clonotype: Its antigen is unidentified.

The sample comprised peripheral blood or thyroid tissue (not recorded which). The chain recombines TRBV20-1 with TRBJ1-1; D is undetermined. This TCR was recovered from an adult man with Graves' disease, either hyperthyroidism or ophthalmopathy (not recorded which). CDR3 sequence (DNA): TGCAGTGCTAGAAGTGGCGGGCAGAACACTGAAGCTTTCTTT. The encoded protein is CSARSGGQNTEAFF.